What follows describes a single TCR beta chain. The data were produced by immunoSEQ multiplex PCR, yet TCRdb's version contains in-frame clones alone and is incomplete. The repertoire includes 45,000 to 55,000 clones, around 96% of them detected once, and approximately 0.077% sits in the top ten. This entry is derived from a study of T cells after somatic rescue of genetic block. The CDR3 loop spans 12 amino acids. Germline CDR1 and CDR2: LNHDA and SQIVND (reference sequence). The junction had 0 bases not matched to a gene; V was cut back by 3 bases and J by 7 bases. Sequences were obtained from peripheral blood mononuclear cells (PBMCs). The origin of this receptor is a child under two years old. The chain recombines TRBV19 with TRBJ1-2; 9 bases are a match to TRBD1. The CDR3 region has the DNA TGTGCCAGTAGTATGACAGGGGGTGGCTACACCTTC. Its translation: CASSMTGGGYTF.